The clone carrying this T cell receptor (beta chain) showed up just a few times. The target antigen is unknown. The CDR3 runs to 13 residues. Germline CDR1 is LNHDA and CDR2 is SQIVND (reference sequence). Trimming took 2 bases from V and 4 from J, leaving 8 bases between them. The data were obtained in a study of vaccination and CD4 T cells after COVID-19. Study-level information: Both day-14 and day-161-to-241 post-vaccine samples exist for three convalescent patients. Control cultures were given a CEFX pool, an HIV-1 Nef pool, or no peptide.

Time point specified: late sampling 161 to 241 days after vaccination in three convalescent patients. As to treatment: approximately nine-day PBMC culture with coronavirus spike peptide pools or control peptides (ViraFEST assay). Negative selection purified CD4+ T cells after about nine days of culture. The assay that was used to sequence DNA from cultured CD4+ T cells was the Oncomine TCR Beta short-read assay. From CD4+ T cells that had been cultured, genomic DNA was extracted. TCRdb used MiXCR to reprocess the PCR reads, holding one entry per CDR3 protein. This sample has about 22,000 distinct CDR3 sequences, with around two fifths found just once.

The chain employs TRBV19 and TRBJ1-2; D remains ambiguous. This receptor was obtained from a human donor who had recovered from COVID-19. The material sequenced was CD4+ T cells from blood, cultured in vitro, taken about 7 months after SARS-CoV-2 vaccination. The CDR3 DNA follows: TGTGCCAGTAGTATATCGGCCGGCTATGGCTACACCTTC. It codes for CASSISAGYGYTF.